This TCR beta chain was recorded in a study of blood T cells in healthy people across ages. Primed by a sample-barcoded 5' primer and a J-beta primer mix, a second PCR proceeded for about 6 to 11 cycles. TCRdb independently ran MiXCR on the 5' RACE reads; one entry per CDR3 protein. The sample carries about 730,000 distinct CDR3 sequences, around 46% recorded once. Germline-derived CDR1 and CDR2 are SEHNR and FQNEAQ (reference sequence). The CDR3 sequence is 14 residues long. V shed 5 bases and J shed 5 bases, with 13 bases lying between them. Staff drew 8 to 10 milliliters of peripheral blood from each donor. A minimum of 6 micrograms of total RNA was extracted per sample.

Sequenced material: blood. This chain connects TRBV7-9 to TRBJ1-5; perhaps TRBD1 as D (5 bases). The clonotype originates from a woman in her sixties or seventies in good health. The CDR3 here is CASSATGTHQPQHF. DNA for the CDR3: TGTGCCAGCAGCGCAACCGGGACCCATCAGCCCCAGCATTTT.